These 7 T cell receptor beta chains originate from one sample sequenced in a study of blood T cell repertoires in COVID-19. Sequenced by immunoSEQ multiplex PCR; TCRdb stores in-frame clones only, minus some. The sample holds about 220,000 clones, nearly 90% seen once. Sequences were obtained from PBMCs or T cells enriched from blood (not recorded which). The receptors stem from a man aged 30 to 39 who had been exposed to COVID-19.

The gene calls are TRBV3-1 (or the pseudogene TRBV3-2) and TRBJ1-4; 7 bases match TRBD1. CDR3 length equals 15 residues. With 2 bases clipped from V and 7 bases from J, the junction kept 7 bases outside the gene matches. Germline lookup yields CDR1 LGHDT and CDR2 YNNKEL (reference sequence). This CDR3 is CASSQTGAFGEKLFF. The CDR3 coding sequence is TGTGCCAGCAGCCAAACAGGGGCGTTTGGTGAAAAACTGTTTTTT.

The rearrangement joins TRBV4-2 to TRBJ2-1; 13 bases fit TRBD2. The germline V gene has CDR1 LGHNA and CDR2 YNFKEQ. With 3 bases clipped from V and 4 bases from J, the junction kept 9 bases outside the gene matches. This CDR3 is built from 18 residues. CDR3 in DNA: TGTGCCAGCAGCCATGTCACTAGCGGGGGGGCCAATTACAATGAGCAGTTCTTC. It specifies CASSHVTSGGANYNEQFF.

To note about this clone: The identical CDR3 is also encoded by other nucleotide sequences in the sample. The rearrangement links TRBV6-5 to TRBJ1-2; the match to TRBD1 covers 7 bases. CDR3 length equals 12 residues. From germline, CDR1 is MNHEY and CDR2 SVGAGI. Trimming removed 6 bases from V and 8 bases from J; junction bases left unmatched: 6. The CDR3 is CASSRQGGGYTF. DNA of the CDR3: TGTGCCAGCAGCCGACAGGGTGGGGGCTACACCTTC.

The chain recombines TRBV5-1 with TRBJ1-1; maybe TRBD1 (6 bases). This CDR3 is 15 amino acids long. Deletions cut 7 bases from V and 1 base from J, with 17 bases between. The germline V gene has CDR1 SGHRS and CDR2 YFSETQ. Here the CDR3 DNA reads TGCGCCAGCGGCTCAACGTCACAGGGGAACACTGAAGCTTTCTTT. It yields the protein CASGSTSQGNTEAFF. Combining the CDR3 with reference TRBV5-1 and TRBJ1-1 gives the whole variable domain KAGVTQTPRYLIKTRGQQVTLSCSPISGHRSVSWYQQTPGQGLQFLFEYFSETQRNKGNFPGRFSGRQFSNSRSEMNVSTLELGDSALYLCASGSTSQGNTEAFFGQGTRLTVV.

The J gene is TRBJ1-5, the V gene TRBV5-6, with 9 bases that match TRBD1. The CDR3 contains 17 residues. From germline, CDR1 is SGHDT and CDR2 YYEEEE. The J segment lost 4 bases and the V segment lost 5 bases, leaving 13 bases of the junction unmatched. The CDR3 nucleotides are TGTGCCAGCAGTCCCTGGGCCGGGACAGGGAGAAATCAGCCCCAGCATTTT. Translation: CASSPWAGTGRNQPQHF. Supplemented by reference TRBV5-6 and TRBJ1-5, the full variable domain reads DAGVTQSPTHLIKTRGQQVTLRCSPKSGHDTVSWYQQALGQGPQFIFQYYEEEERQRGNFPDRFSGHQFPNYSSELNVNALLLGDSALYLCASSPWAGTGRNQPQHFGDGTRLSIL.

The CDR3 DNA is TGTGCCAGCAGCTTGGTCGACCAGGGGGCCTCTAACTATGAGCAGTTCTTC. This translates into CASSLVDQGASNYEQFF. The chain is built from TRBV5-5 and TRBJ2-1, with 8 bases lining up with TRBD1. This CDR3 is built from 17 residues. Germline CDR1 is SGHKS and CDR2 is YYEKEE (reference sequence). Unmatched junction bases numbered 13, after V lost 0 bases and J lost 8 bases.

A note on this clone: Other DNA sequences of this sample code for an identical CDR3. This sequence joins TRBV9 and TRBJ2-3; D is unclear. Between the trimmed V and J ends, which lost 0 bases and 0 bases, there was a span of 5 bases. The CDR3 has 14 residues. CDR1 and CDR2 (germline): SGDLS, YYNGEE. CDR3 amino acids: CASSVESSTDTQYF. The DNA of the CDR3 is TGTGCCAGCAGCGTAGAGAGCAGCACAGATACGCAGTATTTT.